These 4 T cell receptor beta chains came from one sample sequenced in a study of blood T cells in healthy people across ages. Alongside a J-beta primer mix, a sample-barcoded 5' primer served in a second PCR lasting about 7 to 12 cycles. TCRdb fed the 5' RACE reads into MiXCR, producing one record per CDR3 protein. The table records fewer than 950,000 distinct CDR3 sequences, approximately 55% of them present only once. The source material was blood. The source of these receptors is an elderly man in good health.

The J gene is TRBJ2-5, the V gene TRBV24-1; 8 bases fit TRBD2. The CDR3 is made up of 13 amino acids. In germline, CDR1 is KGHDR, CDR2 SFDVKD. The V segment lost 8 bases and the J segment 2 bases; nucleotides outside the gene matches: 3. The CDR3 DNA reads TGTGCCACCAAAACTAGCGGACAAGAGACCCAGTACTTC. This translates into CATKTSGQETQYF.

This chain connects TRBV9 to TRBJ1-2; D remains unclear. Germline V gene sequence: CDR1 SGDLS, CDR2 YYNGEE. Trimming pared 4 bases from V and 2 bases from J, leaving 12 bases between. This CDR3 has 14 residues. This CDR3 is CASSPSGGNYGYTF. CDR3 sequence (DNA): TGTGCCAGCAGCCCCAGTGGTGGGAACTATGGCTACACCTTC.

V usage is TRBV5-1 and J usage is TRBJ1-2; D is unresolved. Germline CDR1 and CDR2: SGHRS and YFSETQ. The CDR3 length is 13 residues. The ends were cut back, 0 bases at V and 8 bases at J, with 11 bases in the middle. This CDR3 is CASSLASLGGYTF. The DNA for the CDR3 is TGCGCCAGCAGCTTGGCGTCACTCGGAGGCTACACCTTC. Using reference TRBV5-1 and TRBJ1-2 for the parts outside the CDR3, the full variable domain is KAGVTQTPRYLIKTRGQQVTLSCSPISGHRSVSWYQQTPGQGLQFLFEYFSETQRNKGNFPGRFSGRQFSNSRSEMNVSTLELGDSALYLCASSLASLGGYTFGSGTRLTVV.

This chain connects TRBV7-9 to TRBJ1-5; D call uncertain. V was pared by 1 base and J by 2 bases, with 9 bases between. Germline V gene data show CDR1 as SEHNR and CDR2 as FQNEAQ (reference sequence). This CDR3 has 15 residues. This CDR3 reads CASSLGSRGNQPQHF. Here the CDR3 DNA reads TGTGCCAGCAGCTTAGGGTCACGAGGCAATCAGCCCCAGCATTTT. The variable domain in full, with the rest retrieved from reference TRBV7-9 and TRBJ1-5, is DTGVSQNPRHKITKRGQNVTFRCDPISEHNRLYWYRQTLGQGPEFLTYFQNEAQLEKSRLLSDRFSAERPKGSFSTLEIQRTEQGDSAMYLCASSLGSRGNQPQHFGDGTRLSIL.